A selection of T cell receptor beta chains follows, all from one sample in a study of T-cell reconstitution after alpha-beta-depleted transplantation in children. MiXCR was run by TCRdb on the PCR reads, yielding one entry per CDR3 protein. The table records some 290,000 distinct CDR3 sequences, around 25% of them present only once. The sample in question was PBMCs, mostly from graft donor cells, obtained 180 days after TCRalphabeta/CD19-depleted stem cell transplant. These receptors were collected from a male patient under 18 who had a stem cell transplant for acute lymphoblastic leukemia, so the T cells may come from the graft donor. Each CDR3 is given with its conserved first and last residue. D genes are given only for firm matches. Clone size is given for some rows only: seen once, a few or many times, or a class if the clone is expanded.

TRBJ2-4 - few TRBV19 CASRTGDIQYF TGTGCCAGCAGAACTGGGGACATTCAGTACTTC
TRBJ1-1 - few TRBV20-1 CSARRGMNTEAFF TGCAGTGCTAGACGGGGGATGAACACTGAAGCTTTCTTT
TRBJ2-7 - - TRBV20-1 CSARHLVRQVHEQYF TGCAGTGCTAGACATCTCGTGAGACAGGTCCACGAGCAGTACTTC
TRBJ2-1 - few TRBV6-5 CASSYTDSSSYNEQFF TGTGCCAGCAGTTACACGGACTCGAGCTCCTACAATGAGCAGTTCTTC
TRBJ2-6 - - TRBV28 CASRPRASGANVLTF TGTGCCAGCAGACCTCGGGCCTCTGGGGCCAACGTCCTGACTTTC
TRBJ1-2 TRBD1 few TRBV7-9 CASSTHRGLLGIGYTF TGTGCCAGCAGCACTCACAGGGGGCTTTTAGGGATTGGCTACACCTTC
TRBJ2-1 TRBD2 many TRBV5-1 CASTTSGVYNEQFF TGCGCCAGCACAACTAGCGGGGTCTACAATGAGCAGTTCTTC
TRBJ2-7 - - TRBV11-2 CASSLERDAGWRGLFYEQYF TGTGCCAGCAGCTTAGAGAGGGATGCAGGGTGGCGGGGTCTTTTCTACGAGCAGTACTTC
TRBJ2-7 - - TRBV11-2 CASSQRGYAYEQYF TGTGCCAGCAGCCAACGCGGGTACGCCTACGAGCAGTACTTC
TRBJ2-5 TRBD1 - TRBV12-5 CASGLVPGGGGETQYF TGTGCTAGTGGTTTGGTACCAGGGGGCGGAGGAGAGACCCAGTACTTC
TRBJ1-2 - few TRBV20-1 CSARLQAYLGGYTF TGCAGTGCTAGATTGCAGGCCTATTTGGGGGGCTACACCTTC
TRBJ2-1 TRBD2 - TRBV12-3/TRBV12-4 CASSGGDGRISEQLF TGTGCCAGCAGTGGGGGGGACGGTAGGATAAGTGAGCAGCTCTTC
TRBJ2-7 TRBD1 few TRBV5-5 CASSFGTGPEQYF TGTGCCAGCAGCTTTGGGACAGGGCCCGAGCAGTACTTC
TRBJ1-5 - many TRBV20-1 CSASRALNQPQHF TGCAGTGCTAGCCGGGCTCTCAATCAGCCCCAGCATTTT
TRBJ2-4 - few TRBV7-8 CASQPMGPRGLQYF TGTGCCAGCCAACCTATGGGTCCGCGGGGACTTCAGTACTTC
TRBJ2-5 TRBD2 few TRBV5-1 CASSPGSIGGSLQETQYF TGCGCCAGCAGCCCGGGAAGTATCGGCGGGAGCTTACAAGAGACCCAGTACTTC
TRBJ1-1 TRBD1 few TRBV7-6 CASSLGQGWNTEAFF TGTGCCAGCAGCCTAGGACAGGGATGGAACACTGAAGCTTTCTTT
TRBJ2-1 - - TRBV27 CASSLSMRTILGEQFF TGTGCCAGCAGTTTATCGATGAGGACTATCCTGGGTGAGCAGTTCTTC
TRBJ1-2 - many TRBV7-8 CASSLYGIYGYTF TGTGCCAGCAGCCTCTATGGGATATATGGCTACACCTTC
TRBJ1-2 - - TRBV5-6 CASSCYGYTF TGTGCCAGCAGCTGTTATGGCTACACCTTC
TRBJ2-7 - - TRBV5-4 CASSRGLPEQYF TGTGCCAGCAGCCGGGGACTTCCCGAGCAGTACTTC
TRBJ2-3 - many TRBV5-1 CASSLASVTTTDTQYF TGCGCCAGCAGCTTGGCCTCGGTAACGACCACAGATACGCAGTATTTT